This T cell receptor (beta chain) stems from a study of blood T cell repertoires in COVID-19. Study context: Symptom resolution, clearance, or two negative PCRs marked donors in Cohort 3 as recovered. The origin of the acute and convalescent COVID-19 samples was the United States, Italy and Spain.

Enrollees, roughly 18 to 95 years old, lived in 24 US areas. Original methodology: Reference gene primer amplification gave estimated nucleated cell counts. Generated by immunoSEQ multiplex PCR, the TCRdb table keeps only in-frame clones and is missing some. Clonal size and the V and J genes are those of that table, whereas D and trimming came from the DNA. The table includes 200,000 to 250,000 clones, around 86% detected once. The CDR3 has 12 residues. The germline gives CDR1 SGDLS, CDR2 YYNGEE. Trimming left V 3 bases short and J 6 bases short, with 9 bases between. The chain uses TRBV9 and TRBJ1-2; D is perhaps TRBD1 (5 bases). This clonotype was sampled from a young man in a cohort exposed to, infected with or recovered from COVID-19 (not recorded which). The specimen sequenced was PBMCs or T cells enriched from blood (not recorded which). The CDR3 sequence is CASSARVDGYTF. DNA for the CDR3: TGTGCCAGCAGCGCCAGGGTCGATGGCTACACCTTC.